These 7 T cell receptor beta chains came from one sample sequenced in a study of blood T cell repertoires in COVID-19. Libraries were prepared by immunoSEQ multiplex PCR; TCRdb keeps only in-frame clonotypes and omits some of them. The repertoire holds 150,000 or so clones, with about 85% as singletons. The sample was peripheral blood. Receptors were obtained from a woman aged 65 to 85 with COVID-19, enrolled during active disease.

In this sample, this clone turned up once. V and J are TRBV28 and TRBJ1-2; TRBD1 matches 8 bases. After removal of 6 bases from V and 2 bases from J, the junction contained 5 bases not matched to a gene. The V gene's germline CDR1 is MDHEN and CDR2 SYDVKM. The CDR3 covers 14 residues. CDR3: CASRFGQGNYGYTF. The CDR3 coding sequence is TGTGCCAGCAGATTCGGACAGGGAAACTATGGCTACACCTTC.

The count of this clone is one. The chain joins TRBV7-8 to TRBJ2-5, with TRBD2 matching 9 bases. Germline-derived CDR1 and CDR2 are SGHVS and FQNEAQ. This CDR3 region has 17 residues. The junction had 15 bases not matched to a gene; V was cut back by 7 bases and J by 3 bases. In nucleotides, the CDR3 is TGTGCCAGCACCCAACAGGCCGATAGCGGGGGAGAAGAGACCCAGTACTTC. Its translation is CASTQQADSGGEETQYF.

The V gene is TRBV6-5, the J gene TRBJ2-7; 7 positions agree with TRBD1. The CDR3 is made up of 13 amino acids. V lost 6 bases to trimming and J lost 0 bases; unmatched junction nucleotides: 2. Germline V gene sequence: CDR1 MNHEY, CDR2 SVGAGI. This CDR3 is CASSRGSSYEQYF. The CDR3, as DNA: TGTGCCAGCAGCAGGGGGAGCTCCTACGAGCAGTACTTC.

DNA for the CDR3: TGTGCCAGCAGTTCCCGGGGTGGTCAGACTGAAGCTTTCTTT. It encodes CASSSRGGQTEAFF. This chain connects TRBV6-5 to TRBJ1-1; D is unresolved. Germline V gives CDR1 MNHEY, CDR2 SVGAGI. Deletions cut 4 bases from V and 5 bases from J, with 14 bases between. The CDR3 length is 14 residues.

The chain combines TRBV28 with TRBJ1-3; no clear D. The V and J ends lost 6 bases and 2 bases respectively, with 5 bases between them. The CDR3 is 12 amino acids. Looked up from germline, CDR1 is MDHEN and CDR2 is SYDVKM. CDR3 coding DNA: TGTGCCAGCAGCGTAACTGGAAACACCATATATTTT. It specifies CASSVTGNTIYF.

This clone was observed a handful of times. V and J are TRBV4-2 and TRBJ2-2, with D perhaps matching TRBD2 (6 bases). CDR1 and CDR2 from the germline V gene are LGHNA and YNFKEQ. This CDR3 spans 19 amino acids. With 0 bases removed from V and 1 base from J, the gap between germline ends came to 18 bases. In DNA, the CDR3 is TGTGCCAGCAGCCAAGATAGGCGGCTCGACGGGGGGAACACCGGGGAGCTGTTTTTT. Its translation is CASSQDRRLDGGNTGELFF.

The CDR3 here is CASSPVGRGSPDTQYF. The CDR3 bases are TGTGCCAGCAGCCCGGTGGGGAGAGGTTCGCCAGATACGCAGTATTTT. This chain uses TRBV7-2 with TRBJ2-3; D possibly corresponds to TRBD2 (5 bases). Germline V gene sequence: CDR1 SGHTA, CDR2 FQGNSA. The CDR3 contains 16 residues. Trimming pared 5 bases from V and 4 bases from J, leaving 19 bases between.